This T cell receptor (beta chain) appears in the sequencing data of a study of early T cells in non-severe SARS-CoV-2 infection. This clonotype was counted a few times. Trimming at V came to 6 bases and at J to 3 bases, leaving 5 bases not matched to a gene. This CDR3 region has 14 residues. Germline V lookup: CDR1 MDHEN, CDR2 SYDVKM. TCRdb reanalysed the 5' RACE reads using MiXCR and keeps one entry per CDR3 protein. The data show around 70,000 distinct CDR3 sequences, with about a tenth seen just once and 15% to 17% held by the top ten. Sequencing was performed on whole blood, taken at baseline. The gene calls are TRBV28 and TRBJ2-3, with TRBD1 identical over 8 bases. This TCR was sampled from an adult who was a healthcare worker with PCR-confirmed SARS-CoV-2 infection or an uninfected control (not recorded which). DNA of the CDR3: TGTGCCAGCAGCCCAGGGGGCGTTACAGATACGCAGTATTTT. It is translated as CASSPGGVTDTQYF.